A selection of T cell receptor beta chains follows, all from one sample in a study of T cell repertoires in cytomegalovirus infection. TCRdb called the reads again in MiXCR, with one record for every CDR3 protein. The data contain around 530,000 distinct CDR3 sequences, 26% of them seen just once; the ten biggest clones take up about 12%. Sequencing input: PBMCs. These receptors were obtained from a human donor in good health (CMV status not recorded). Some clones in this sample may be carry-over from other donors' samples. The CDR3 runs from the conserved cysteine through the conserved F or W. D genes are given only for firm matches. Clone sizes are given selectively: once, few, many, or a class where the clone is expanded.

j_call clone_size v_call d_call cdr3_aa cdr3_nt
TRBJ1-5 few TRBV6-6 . CASSYQPNQPQHF TGTGCCAGCAGTTACCAGCCCAATCAGCCCCAGCATTTT
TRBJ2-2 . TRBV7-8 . CASSLARVRPTGELFF TGTGCCAGCAGCTTAGCTCGGGTCAGGCCCACCGGGGAGCTGTTTTTT
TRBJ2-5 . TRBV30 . CAWSPGAETQYF TGTGCCTGGAGCCCTGGAGCGGAGACCCAGTACTTC
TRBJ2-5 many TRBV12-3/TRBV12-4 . CASSFSETQYF TGTGCCAGCAGTTTTTCGGAGACCCAGTACTTC
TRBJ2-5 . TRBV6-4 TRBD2 CASSDSSGGQETQYF TGTGCCAGCAGTGACTCTAGCGGGGGCCAAGAGACCCAGTACTTC
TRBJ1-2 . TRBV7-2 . CASSWTDVRVNLGYTF TGTGCCAGCAGCTGGACCGATGTCAGGGTCAATCTAGGCTACACCTTC
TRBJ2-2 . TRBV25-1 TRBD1 CASSELYRGDTGELFF TGTGCCAGCAGTGAATTGTACAGGGGCGACACCGGGGAGCTGTTTTTT
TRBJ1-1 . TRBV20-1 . CSARDLRGRDTEAFF TGCAGTGCTAGAGATTTAAGAGGGAGGGACACTGAAGCTTTCTTT
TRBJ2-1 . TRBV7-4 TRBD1 CASSSRDSIYNERFF TGTGCCAGCAGCTCCCGGGACAGCATCTACAATGAGCGGTTCTTC
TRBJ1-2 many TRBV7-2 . CASSRRAGDDGYTF TGTGCCAGCAGCAGACGAGCGGGGGACGACGGCTACACCTTC
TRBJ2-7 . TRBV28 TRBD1 CASSSQRTGRPYEQYF TGTGCCAGCAGTTCTCAAAGGACAGGACGTCCCTACGAGCAGTACTTC
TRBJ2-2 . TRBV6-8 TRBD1 CASSRLATGGDTGELFF TGTGCCAGCAGTCGACTAGCCACAGGGGGCGACACCGGGGAGCTGTTTTTT
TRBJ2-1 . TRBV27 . CASRLGNRFNEQFF TGTGCCAGCAGACTGGGTAATCGCTTCAATGAGCAGTTCTTC
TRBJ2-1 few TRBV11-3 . CASSFGPNEQFF TGTGCCAGCAGCTTTGGGCCGAATGAGCAGTTCTTC
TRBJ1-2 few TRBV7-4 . CASSYRGVSDYGYTF TGTGCCAGCAGCTATCGGGGGGTTTCGGACTATGGCTACACCTTC
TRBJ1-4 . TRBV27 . CASSPWMGDEKLFF TGTGCCAGCAGTCCTTGGATGGGGGATGAAAAACTGTTTTTT
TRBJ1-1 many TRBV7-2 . CASSLQAWGTEAFF TGTGCCAGCAGCTTACAGGCGTGGGGCACTGAAGCTTTCTTT
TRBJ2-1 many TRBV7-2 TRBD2 CASSLPGTSGREGYNEQFF TGTGCCAGCAGCCTACCCGGGACTAGCGGGAGGGAAGGCTACAATGAGCAGTTCTTC
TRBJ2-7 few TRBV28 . CASSLTAGSSYEQYF TGTGCCAGCAGTTTAACGGCGGGGAGCTCCTACGAGCAGTACTTC
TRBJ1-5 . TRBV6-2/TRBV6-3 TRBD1 CASSYTRGTGVVGNQPQHF TGTGCCAGCAGTTACACACGCGGGACAGGGGTTGTCGGCAATCAGCCCCAGCATTTT
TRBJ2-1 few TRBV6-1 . CASSEEWRPYNEQFF TGTGCCAGCAGTGAAGAGTGGCGGCCCTACAATGAGCAGTTCTTC
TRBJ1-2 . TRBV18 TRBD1 CASSPITRTGDGYTF TGTGCCAGCTCACCAATTACTCGGACAGGGGATGGCTACACCTTC
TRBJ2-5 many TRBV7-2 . CASSFQGSETQYF TGTGCCAGCAGCTTTCAGGGGTCGGAGACCCAGTACTTC
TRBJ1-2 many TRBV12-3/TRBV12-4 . CASSYGTYGYTF TGTGCCAGCAGTTACGGGACCTATGGCTACACCTTC
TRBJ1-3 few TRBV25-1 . CASSEWGISGNTIYF TGTGCCAGCAGTGAATGGGGCATCTCTGGAAACACCATATATTTT
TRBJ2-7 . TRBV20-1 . CSATKDSSYEQYF TGCAGTGCTACAAAAGACTCGTCGTACGAGCAGTACTTC
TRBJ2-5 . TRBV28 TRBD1 CASSPRTGGDETQYF TGTGCCAGCAGTCCCCGGACAGGGGGAGATGAGACCCAGTACTTC
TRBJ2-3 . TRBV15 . CATSRDPGADTQYF TGTGCCACCAGCAGAGATCCCGGGGCAGATACGCAGTATTTT
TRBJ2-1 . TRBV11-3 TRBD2 CASSLVAGVWGEQFF TGTGCCAGCAGCTTAGTTGCGGGAGTGTGGGGTGAGCAGTTCTTC
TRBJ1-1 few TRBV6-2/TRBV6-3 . CAVRGWPGTEAFF TGTGCCGTTAGGGGATGGCCCGGCACTGAAGCTTTCTTT
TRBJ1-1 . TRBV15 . CATSRERRFTEAFF TGTGCCACCAGCAGAGAGAGGCGATTCACTGAAGCTTTCTTT
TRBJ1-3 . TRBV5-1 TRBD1 CASSLAGTATYSGNTIYF TGCGCCAGCAGCTTGGCCGGGACAGCCACATACTCTGGAAACACCATATATTTT
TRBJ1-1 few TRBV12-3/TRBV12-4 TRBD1 CASSLTGENTEAFF TGTGCCAGCAGTTTAACAGGGGAGAACACTGAAGCTTTCTTT
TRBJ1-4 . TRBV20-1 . CSARSQGINEKLFF TGCAGTGCTAGATCCCAGGGGATTAATGAAAAACTGTTTTTT
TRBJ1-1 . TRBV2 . CASRVDSPNTEAFF TGTGCCAGCAGAGTGGACAGTCCGAACACTGAAGCTTTCTTT
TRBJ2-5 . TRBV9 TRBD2 CASSKSGRGEGETQYF TGTGCCAGCAGCAAATCAGGCCGGGGGGAAGGGGAGACCCAGTACTTC
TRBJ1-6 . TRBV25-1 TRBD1 CASSTDRGGSPLHF TGTGCCAGCAGTACAGACAGGGGAGGATCACCCCTCCACTTT
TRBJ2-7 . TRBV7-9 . CASRRGGYEQYF TGTGCCAGCAGACGCGGCGGGTACGAGCAGTACTTC
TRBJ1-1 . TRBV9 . CASSVTAENTEAFF TGTGCCAGCAGCGTCACGGCAGAGAACACTGAAGCTTTCTTT
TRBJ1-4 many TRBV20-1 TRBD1 CSARDNRGSEKLFF TGCAGTGCTAGAGATAACAGGGGCAGTGAAAAACTGTTTTTT
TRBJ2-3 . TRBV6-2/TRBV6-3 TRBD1 CASSPPPGQGRYTQYF TGTGCCAGCAGCCCCCCCCCGGGACAGGGTCGATATACGCAGTATTTT
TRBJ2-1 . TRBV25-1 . CASSTRTGRGNEQFF TGTGCCAGCAGTACCAGGACAGGGAGGGGCAATGAGCAGTTCTTC